The 14 T cell receptor beta chains presented below share a single source sample, sequenced in a study of blood T cell repertoires in COVID-19. The data were produced by immunoSEQ multiplex PCR, yet TCRdb's version contains in-frame clones alone and is incomplete. The repertoire holds over 85,000 clones, with about four fifths as singletons. The sample comprised peripheral blood. These TCRs come from a man between 65 and 79 years old with acute or convalescent COVID-19.

This clone appeared a single time. This chain joins TRBV6-4 and TRBJ2-6; 8 nucleotides agree with TRBD2. Looked up from germline, CDR1 is MRHNA and CDR2 is SNTAGT. CDR3 length: 16 amino acids. Unmatched junction bases numbered 5, after V lost 4 bases and J lost 3 bases. CDR3 DNA: TGTGCCAGCAGTGCCCTCGGGGGGGTTGGGGCCAACGTCCTGACTTTC. This sequence encodes CASSALGGVGANVLTF.

This chain uses TRBV4-2 with TRBJ1-1; D not resolved. Trimming took 3 bases from V and 3 from J, leaving 14 bases between them. CDR1 is LGHNA and CDR2 is YNFKEQ in the germline V gene. This CDR3 comprises 15 residues. CDR3 amino acids: CASSQEGGAYTEAFF. The DNA for the CDR3 is TGTGCCAGCAGCCAGGAGGGAGGAGCGTACACTGAAGCTTTCTTT.

The chain recombines TRBV3-1 (or the pseudogene TRBV3-2) with TRBJ2-6; perhaps TRBD2 as D (5 bases). V was clipped by 0 bases and J by 0 bases, with 18 bases between them. From germline, CDR1 is LGHDT and CDR2 YNNKEL (reference sequence). There are 20 residues in the CDR3. CDR3 sequence (DNA): TGTGCCAGCAGCCAAGATTTGGGGAGCGGAAGACCCTCTGGGGCCAACGTCCTGACTTTC. Residues: CASSQDLGSGRPSGANVLTF.

V usage is TRBV19 and J usage is TRBJ2-7; 9 positions match TRBD2. The V segment lost 3 bases and the J segment 4 bases; nucleotides outside the gene matches: 4. The V gene's germline CDR1 is LNHDA and CDR2 SQIVND (reference sequence). The CDR3 spans 14 residues. This CDR3 reads CASSMAGGPYEQYF. The CDR3 DNA is TGTGCCAGTAGTATGGCGGGAGGGCCTTACGAGCAGTACTTC.

V gene TRBV13 combines with J gene TRBJ2-3, with 15 bases identical to TRBD2. CDR1 PRHDT and CDR2 FYEKMQ come from the germline V gene (reference sequence). The CDR3 totals 17 residues. V gave up 7 bases and J gave up 6 bases; unmatched junction bases: 11. CDR3 coding DNA: TGTGCCAGCACCAAAGGACTAGCGGGAGGGCCAGGGGATACGCAGTATTTT. Translation: CASTKGLAGGPGDTQYF.

This clone was seen once. The chain uses TRBV7-8 and TRBJ1-5; D perhaps matches TRBD1 (6 bases). The V and J ends lost 5 bases and 5 bases respectively, with 10 bases between them. The CDR3 sequence is 13 residues long. CDR1 and CDR2 (germline): SGHVS, FQNEAQ. Here the CDR3 reads CASSPGGHQPQHF. The CDR3 DNA sequence: TGTGCCAGCAGCCCGGGGGGGCATCAGCCCCAGCATTTT.

This clone was recorded once. The chain has TRBV4-2 and TRBJ1-2, with 8 bases fitting TRBD1. J was trimmed by 6 bases and V by 4 bases; bases with no gene match: 7. Germline assignment: CDR1 LGHNA and CDR2 YNFKEQ. The CDR3 has 14 residues. The CDR3 bases are TGTGCCAGCAGCCCTTCCAGGGGGCAGGATGGCTACACCTTC. It translates to CASSPSRGQDGYTF.

The rearrangement uses TRBV7-2 and TRBJ1-1; D may be TRBD1 (5 bases). The CDR3 loop spans 15 amino acids. Germline CDR1 and CDR2: SGHTA and FQGNSA. V was pared by 2 bases and J by 4 bases, with 14 bases between. The CDR3 reads CASSLSLAGGTEAFF. CDR3 coding DNA: TGTGCCAGCAGCTTATCCCTGGCGGGGGGCACTGAAGCTTTCTTT.

The chain links TRBV6-1 to TRBJ1-4; tentatively, D is TRBD1 (5 bases). The V end was cut by 0 bases, the J end by 8 bases, with 13 bases between. Germline CDR1 reads MNHNS; CDR2 reads SASEGT. The CDR3 totals 15 residues. The CDR3 bases are TGTGCCAGCAGTGAAGCGCGGCAGGGTCGCGAAAAACTGTTTTTT. This translates into CASSEARQGREKLFF.

V gene TRBV4-1 combines with J gene TRBJ2-2, with TRBD1 matching over 8 bases. The ends lost 2 bases at V and 4 bases at J; junction bases unmatched: 6. The CDR3 consists of 16 residues. CDR1 and CDR2 (germline): MGHRA, YSYEKL. CDR3 region: CASSQKDRVGTGELFF. In nucleotides, the CDR3 is TGCGCCAGCAGCCAAAAGGACAGGGTGGGCACCGGGGAGCTGTTTTTT.

The J gene is TRBJ2-3, the V gene TRBV10-3; D may be TRBD1 (6 bases). V was pared by 4 bases and J by 5 bases, with 16 bases between. This CDR3 contains 15 residues. Germline CDR1 and CDR2: ENHRY and SYGVKD. The CDR3 DNA follows: TGTGCCATCAGTGTAGGGGGATCGATCGGAGATACGCAGTATTTT. This sequence encodes CAISVGGSIGDTQYF.

The chain combines TRBV24-1 with TRBJ1-4; 7 bases map to TRBD1. There are 15 residues in the CDR3. Germline V gene data show CDR1 as KGHDR and CDR2 as SFDVKD. V dropped 4 bases and J dropped 4; count of bases not matched to a gene: 5. The CDR3 loop reads CATSDPGTDNEKLFF. CDR3 bases: TGTGCCACCAGTGACCCCGGGACAGATAATGAAAAACTGTTTTTT.

This rearrangement joins TRBV6-5 to TRBJ1-2, with 7 positions matching TRBD1. V was pared by 0 bases and J by 4 bases, with 8 bases of the junction left unmatched. This CDR3 region has 16 residues. From germline, CDR1 is MNHEY and CDR2 SVGAGI. Written as DNA, the CDR3 is TGTGCCAGCAGTTACTCGAAGTCGGGACAGATCTATGGCTACACCTTC. It yields the protein CASSYSKSGQIYGYTF.

The chain recombines TRBV28 with TRBJ1-2, with 8 bases aligning to TRBD1. This CDR3 is built from 14 residues. Per the germline V gene, CDR1 is MDHEN and CDR2 is SYDVKM. Trimming at V came to 2 bases and at J to 8 bases, leaving 7 bases not matched to a gene. DNA for the CDR3: TGTGCCAGCAGTTTAATTCAGGGGGCTCAGGGCTACACCTTC. Translating gives CASSLIQGAQGYTF.